The rows below give T cell receptor beta chains drawn from one sample of a study of shared clonotypes between healthy human individuals. Generated by immunoSEQ multiplex PCR, the TCRdb table keeps only in-frame clones and is missing some. The data hold over 2 million clones, with 92% observed a single time. Sequencing used naive CD4+ T cells from PBMCs. Receptors were obtained from a young man in good health. Some clones in this sample may be carry-over from other donors' samples. CDR3s include the opening cysteine and the closing phenylalanine or tryptophan. Fields, in order: V gene, J gene, CDR3 protein.

v_call: TRBV4-2
j_call: TRBJ1-5
cdr3_aa: CASSQGGTQGQPQHF

v_call: TRBV6-5
j_call: TRBJ2-1
cdr3_aa: CASYRAGGPNEQFF

v_call: TRBV7-8
j_call: TRBJ1-1
cdr3_aa: CASSYNGVVLNTEAFF

v_call: TRBV18
j_call: TRBJ2-2
cdr3_aa: CASSPTTVTNTGELFF

v_call: TRBV28
j_call: TRBJ2-5
cdr3_aa: CASSFFGGGSQETQYF

v_call: TRBV30
j_call: TRBJ1-1
cdr3_aa: CAWSVGARTEAFF

v_call: TRBV30
j_call: TRBJ2-1
cdr3_aa: CAWTRLVNEQFF

v_call: TRBV15
j_call: TRBJ2-7
cdr3_aa: CATSRGGGSYEQYF

v_call: TRBV18
j_call: TRBJ1-1
cdr3_aa: CASSPSLTVNTEAFF

v_call: TRBV30
j_call: TRBJ2-5
cdr3_aa: CAWSKGPGQETQYF

v_call: TRBV5-8
j_call: TRBJ1-4
cdr3_aa: CASRLDRGATNEKLFF

v_call: TRBV28
j_call: TRBJ1-1
cdr3_aa: CASSLGGEAFF

v_call: TRBV10-3
j_call: TRBJ1-2
cdr3_aa: CAISEAAGFNYGYTF

v_call: TRBV7-8
j_call: TRBJ1-1
cdr3_aa: CASSLVGTVNTEAFF

v_call: TRBV28
j_call: TRBJ2-7
cdr3_aa: CASSLTLADYEQYF

v_call: TRBV6-5
j_call: TRBJ2-1
cdr3_aa: CASSYRGTEQFF

v_call: TRBV7-9
j_call: TRBJ1-6
cdr3_aa: CASSLADRDYNSPLHF

v_call: TRBV28
j_call: TRBJ2-7
cdr3_aa: CASSLLYRGTYEQYF

v_call: TRBV5-1
j_call: TRBJ2-7
cdr3_aa: CASSPGQGTGSYEQYF

v_call: TRBV15
j_call: TRBJ2-1
cdr3_aa: CATSGGTYNEQFF

v_call: TRBV7-9
j_call: TRBJ2-3
cdr3_aa: CASSPTTGTIPDTQYF

v_call: TRBV5-4
j_call: TRBJ1-4
cdr3_aa: CASSLVGGEKLFF

v_call: TRBV5-6
j_call: TRBJ1-2
cdr3_aa: CASSPGQNYGYTF

v_call: TRBV6-5
j_call: TRBJ2-1
cdr3_aa: CASSRGYGYNEQFF

v_call: TRBV9
j_call: TRBJ1-2
cdr3_aa: CASSVNPTAVGGYTF

v_call: TRBV10-3
j_call: TRBJ2-5
cdr3_aa: CAISPPGLAGYQETQYF